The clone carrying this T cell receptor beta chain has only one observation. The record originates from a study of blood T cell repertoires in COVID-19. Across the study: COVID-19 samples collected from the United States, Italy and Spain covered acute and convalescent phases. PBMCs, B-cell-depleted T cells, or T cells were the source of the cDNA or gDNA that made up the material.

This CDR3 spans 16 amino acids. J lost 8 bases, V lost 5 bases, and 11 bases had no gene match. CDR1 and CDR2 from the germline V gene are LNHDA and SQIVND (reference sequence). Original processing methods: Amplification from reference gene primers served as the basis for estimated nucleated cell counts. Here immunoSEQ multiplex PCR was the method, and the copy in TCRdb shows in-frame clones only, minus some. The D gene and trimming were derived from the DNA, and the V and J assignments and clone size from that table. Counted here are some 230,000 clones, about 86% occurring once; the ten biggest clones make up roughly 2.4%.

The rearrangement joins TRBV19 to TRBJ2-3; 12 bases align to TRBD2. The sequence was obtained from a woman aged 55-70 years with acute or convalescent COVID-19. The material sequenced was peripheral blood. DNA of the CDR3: TGTGCCAGTAGTCCCAAGACTAGCGGGGGTTGGAGTACGCAGTATTTT. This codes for CASSPKTSGGWSTQYF.